Listed here are 15 T cell receptor beta chains from one sample, sequenced in a study of blood T cell repertoires in COVID-19 (dated by TCRdb to the early 2020s). Library generation was performed with the immunoSEQ multiplex PCR assay. The clones in this table, taken by TCRdb from immuneACCESS, are in-frame only. Not every clone is retained; where verified, under half of the shortfall comes from an unresolved V gene, and the cause of the rest is unknown. For this sample there are 150,000 to 200,000 clones; roughly 79% appear just once. 11% of the sample is in the top ten clones. Sequenced input: peripheral blood. The source is a middle-aged woman with COVID-19, enrolled during active disease.

The rearrangement links TRBV5-4 to TRBJ2-1, with 11 bases that match TRBD2. V was clipped by 2 bases and J by 7 bases; unmatched bases: 2. The CDR3 loop spans 14 amino acids. Germline loops: CDR1 SGHNT, CDR2 YYREEE (reference sequence). DNA of the CDR3: TGTGCCAGCAGCTTTGCTAGCGGGGGGAATGAGCAGTTCTTC. This encodes CASSFASGGNEQFF. Full variable domain (missing parts from reference TRBV5-4 and TRBJ2-1): ETGVTQSPTHLIKTRGQQVTLRCSSQSGHNTVSWYQQALGQGPQFIFQYYREEENGRGNFPPRFSGLQFPNYSSELNVNALELDDSALYLCASSFASGGNEQFFGPGTRLTVL.

The chain has TRBV7-9 and TRBJ2-1, with D perhaps TRBD2 (6 bases). Germline values: CDR1 SEHNR, CDR2 FQNEAQ (reference sequence). The CDR3 sequence is 14 residues long. Trimming took 5 bases from V and 6 from J, leaving 14 bases between them. In DNA, the CDR3 is TGTGCCAGCAGCCCATCTAGCGTTGGCAATGAGCAGTTCTTC. Its protein product is CASSPSSVGNEQFF.

The rearrangement uses TRBV28 and TRBJ2-1; 10 nucleotides line up with TRBD1. With 6 bases clipped from V and 9 bases from J, the junction kept 8 bases outside the gene matches. Germline loops: CDR1 MDHEN, CDR2 SYDVKM. CDR3 length equals 14 residues. CDR3 protein: CASSSDRGVVEQFF. CDR3 nucleotides: TGTGCCAGCAGCTCGGACAGGGGGGTAGTTGAGCAGTTCTTC.

J is TRBJ2-1 and V is TRBV6-5; D perhaps matches TRBD1 (5 bases). The CDR3 spans 14 residues. V lost 6 bases to trimming and J lost 2 bases, with 11 bases between them. Looked up from germline, CDR1 is MNHEY and CDR2 is SVGAGI. CDR3 DNA sequence: TGTGCCAGCAGGCTTCGGACACCCTACAATGAGCAGTTCTTC. It specifies CASRLRTPYNEQFF.

The chain recombines TRBV10-1 with TRBJ2-2; 7 positions match TRBD2. The CDR3 contains 15 residues. In germline, CDR1 is WNHNN, CDR2 SYGVQD (reference sequence). Trimming cost V 8 bases and J 5 bases; bases outside gene matches: 11. The CDR3 sequence: CASPAPAGLTGELFF. In DNA form, the CDR3 reads TGCGCCAGCCCTGCCCCAGCGGGGCTTACCGGGGAGCTGTTTTTT.

V is TRBV18 and J is TRBJ2-3, with 13 bases that match TRBD2. V lost 4 bases and J lost 1; bases outside the gene matches: 5. Germline V gene sequence: CDR1 KGHSH, CDR2 LQKENI. The CDR3 is 17 amino acids. CDR3: CASSQLAGGPGTDTQYF. The CDR3 nucleotides read TGTGCCAGCTCACAACTAGCGGGGGGGCCGGGCACAGATACGCAGTATTTT.

V gene TRBV29-1 combines with J gene TRBJ1-2, with D perhaps matching TRBD1 (5 bases). Trimming left V 7 bases short and J 7 bases short, with 16 bases between. The CDR3 loop spans 12 amino acids. Germline V gives CDR1 SQVTM, CDR2 ANQGSEA. CDR3 residues: CSGRLGRLGYTF. The CDR3, as DNA: TGCAGCGGGCGCTTGGGGCGGCTTGGCTACACCTTC.

The chain carries TRBV7-2 and TRBJ1-2; D is possibly TRBD1 (6 bases). CDR1 is SGHTA, CDR2 FQGNSA, per germline. CDR3 length: 14 residues. The germline V and J ends were trimmed by 8 bases and 0 bases, with 13 bases remaining between them. This CDR3 is CASELRGANYGYTF. The DNA of the CDR3 is TGTGCCAGCGAACTCAGGGGAGCTAACTATGGCTACACCTTC.

The CDR3 spells CASSARVSREQYV. In DNA form, the CDR3 reads TGTGCCAGCAGTGCTCGGGTTTCTAGAGAGCAGTACGTC. The chain employs TRBV2 and TRBJ2-7; no firm D call. V lost 4 bases to trimming and J lost 7 bases, with 14 bases between them. The CDR3 contains 13 residues. From germline, CDR1 is SNHLY and CDR2 FYNNEI.

This clone was detected once. The V gene is TRBV3-1 (or the pseudogene TRBV3-2), the J gene TRBJ2-3; 11 nucleotides line up with TRBD2. This CDR3 region has 17 residues. Germline CDR1 LGHDT, CDR2 YNNKEL (reference sequence). V dropped 4 bases and J dropped 1; count of bases not matched to a gene: 7. Here the CDR3 DNA reads TGTGCCAGCAGCCCTATGGGACTAGCGGAGCGCACAGATACGCAGTATTTT. Protein product: CASSPMGLAERTDTQYF.

The chain couples TRBV5-5 to TRBJ1-1; 7 bases agree with TRBD1. CDR3 length: 14 residues. Germline CDR1 SGHKS, CDR2 YYEKEE (reference sequence). V lost 1 base to trimming and J lost 6 bases; unmatched junction nucleotides: 6. The CDR3, as DNA: TGTGCCAGCAGCTTGAAACCCAGGGGGGCTGAAGCTTTCTTT. Protein: CASSLKPRGAEAFF.

The chain carries TRBV5-4 and TRBJ2-2; no clear D. CDR1 is SGHNT and CDR2 is YYREEE in the germline V gene (reference sequence). This CDR3 spans 15 amino acids. Trimming removed 3 bases at V and 4 bases at J, with 13 bases between. The CDR3 sequence is CASSSQALGTGELFF. CDR3 bases: TGTGCCAGCAGCTCCCAGGCGTTAGGCACCGGGGAGCTGTTTTTT.

V and J are TRBV27 and TRBJ2-5, with TRBD2 matching 8 bases. V lost 3 bases, J lost 5 bases, and 5 bases stayed unmatched. There are 14 residues in the CDR3. CDR1 and CDR2 (germline): MNHEY, SMNVEV (reference sequence). The CDR3 DNA reads as TGTGCCAGCAGTTTTTCCGGGAGGGGTGAGACCCAGTACTTC. Its translation: CASSFSGRGETQYF.

The chain is built from TRBV30 and TRBJ2-7, with TRBD2 matching over 8 bases. The CDR3 extends over 13 amino acids. The V gene's germline CDR1 is GTSNPN and CDR2 SVGIG (reference sequence). V shed 0 bases and J 5 bases; nucleotides not matched to a gene: 3. The CDR3 sequence: CAWSVGSGNEQYF. Here the CDR3 DNA reads TGTGCCTGGAGTGTTGGTAGCGGGAACGAGCAGTACTTC.

V gene TRBV28 combines with J gene TRBJ2-7; D is ambiguous. Deletions cut 3 bases from V and 6 bases from J, with 9 bases between. Germline V CDR1 and CDR2: MDHEN, SYDVKM. The CDR3 extends over 12 amino acids. For the CDR3, the DNA is TGTGCCAGCAGTTTGGGCGCTATCGAGCAGTACTTC. It specifies CASSLGAIEQYF.